The sequence of this TCR beta chain was determined in a study of regulatory T cells in long-lasting Graves disease. Arm-PCR of CDR3 regions and iRepertoire HTBI primers were the basis on which TCR beta libraries were built. TCRdb used MiXCR to reprocess the multiplex PCR reads, holding one entry per CDR3 protein. The sample lists 700,000 or so distinct CDR3 sequences; 25% to 35% were seen once. The time point is: persistent/refractory GD, antithyroid drugs over 5 years with positive TRAb. PBMC-extracted RNA yielded the TCR library. CDR3 length: 17 residues. J was trimmed by 4 bases and V by 5 bases; bases with no gene match: 12. Germline V gene data show CDR1 as LNHDA and CDR2 as SQIVND (reference sequence). This clonotype was observed a handful of times.

The source is a female donor with Graves disease. The sample was peripheral blood mononuclear cells (PBMCs), taken when the disease was refractory, from a patient treated with antithyroid drugs. This sequence joins TRBV19 and TRBJ1-1; 11 nucleotides match TRBD1. CDR3 residues: CASSFGQGATRSTEAFF. CDR3 sequence (DNA): TGTGCCAGTAGTTTCGGACAGGGGGCCACAAGATCCACTGAAGCTTTCTTT.